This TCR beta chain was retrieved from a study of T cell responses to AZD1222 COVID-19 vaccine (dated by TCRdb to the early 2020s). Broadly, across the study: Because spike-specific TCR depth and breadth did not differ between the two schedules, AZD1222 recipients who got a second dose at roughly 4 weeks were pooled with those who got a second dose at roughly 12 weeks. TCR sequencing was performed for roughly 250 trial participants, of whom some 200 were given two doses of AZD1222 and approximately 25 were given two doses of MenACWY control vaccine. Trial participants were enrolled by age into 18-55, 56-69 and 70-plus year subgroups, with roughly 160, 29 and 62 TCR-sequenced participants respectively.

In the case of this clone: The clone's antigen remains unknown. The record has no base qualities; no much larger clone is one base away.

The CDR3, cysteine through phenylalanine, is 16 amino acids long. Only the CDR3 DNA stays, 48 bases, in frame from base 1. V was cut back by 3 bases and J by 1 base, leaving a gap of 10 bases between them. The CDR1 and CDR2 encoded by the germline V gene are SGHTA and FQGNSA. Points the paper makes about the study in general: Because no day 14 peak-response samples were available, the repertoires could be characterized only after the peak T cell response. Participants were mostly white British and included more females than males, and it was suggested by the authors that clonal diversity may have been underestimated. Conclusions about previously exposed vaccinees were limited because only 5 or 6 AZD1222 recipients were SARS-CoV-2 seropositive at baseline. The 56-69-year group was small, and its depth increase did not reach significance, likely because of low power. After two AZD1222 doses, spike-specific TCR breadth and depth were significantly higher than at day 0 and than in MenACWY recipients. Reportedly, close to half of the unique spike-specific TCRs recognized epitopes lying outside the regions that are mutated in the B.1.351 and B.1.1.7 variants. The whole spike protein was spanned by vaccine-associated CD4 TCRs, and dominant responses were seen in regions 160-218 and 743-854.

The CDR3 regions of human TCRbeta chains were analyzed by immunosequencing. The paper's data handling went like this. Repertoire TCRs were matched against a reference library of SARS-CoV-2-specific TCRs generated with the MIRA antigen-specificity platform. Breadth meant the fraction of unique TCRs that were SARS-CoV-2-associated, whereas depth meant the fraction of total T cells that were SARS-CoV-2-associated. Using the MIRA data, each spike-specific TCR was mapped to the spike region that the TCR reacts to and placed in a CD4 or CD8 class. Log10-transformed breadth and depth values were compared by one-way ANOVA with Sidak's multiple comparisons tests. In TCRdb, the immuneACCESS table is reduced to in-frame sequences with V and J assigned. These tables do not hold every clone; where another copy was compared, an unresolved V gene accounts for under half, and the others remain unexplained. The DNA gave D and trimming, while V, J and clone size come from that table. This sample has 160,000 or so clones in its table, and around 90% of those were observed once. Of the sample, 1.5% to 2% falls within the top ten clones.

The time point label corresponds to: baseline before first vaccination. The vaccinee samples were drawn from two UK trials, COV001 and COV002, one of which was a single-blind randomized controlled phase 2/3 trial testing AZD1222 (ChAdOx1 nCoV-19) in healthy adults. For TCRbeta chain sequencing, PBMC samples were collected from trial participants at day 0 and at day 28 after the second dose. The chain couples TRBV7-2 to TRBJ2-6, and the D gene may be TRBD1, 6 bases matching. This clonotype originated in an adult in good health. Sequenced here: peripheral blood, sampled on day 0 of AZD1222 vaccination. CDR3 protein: CASSFQGKSGANVLTF. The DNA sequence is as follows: TGTGCCAGCAGCTTTCAGGGGAAGTCTGGGGCCAACGTCCTGACTTTC.